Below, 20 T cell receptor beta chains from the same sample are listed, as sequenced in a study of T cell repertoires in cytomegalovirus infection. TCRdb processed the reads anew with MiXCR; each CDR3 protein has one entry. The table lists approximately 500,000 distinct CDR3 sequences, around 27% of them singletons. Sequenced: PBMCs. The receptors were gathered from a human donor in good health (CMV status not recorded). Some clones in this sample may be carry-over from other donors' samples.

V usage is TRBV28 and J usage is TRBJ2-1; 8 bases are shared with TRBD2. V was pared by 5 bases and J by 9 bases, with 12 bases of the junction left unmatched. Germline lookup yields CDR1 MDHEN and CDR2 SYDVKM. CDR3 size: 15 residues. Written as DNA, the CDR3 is TGTGCCAGCAGTCAACCCGGACTAGCCGTTCGTGAGCAGTTCTTC. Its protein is CASSQPGLAVREQFF. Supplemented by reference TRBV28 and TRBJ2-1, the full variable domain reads DVKVTQSSRYLVKRTGEKVFLECVQDMDHENMFWYRQDPGLGLRLIYFSYDVKMKEKGDIPEGYSVSREKKERFSLILESASTNQTSMYLCASSQPGLAVREQFFGPGTRLTVL.

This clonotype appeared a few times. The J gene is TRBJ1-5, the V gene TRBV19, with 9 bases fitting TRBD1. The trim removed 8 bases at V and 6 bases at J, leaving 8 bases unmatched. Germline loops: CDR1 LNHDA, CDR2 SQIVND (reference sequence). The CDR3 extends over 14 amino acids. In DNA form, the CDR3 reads TGTGCCAGTGCCGGGACAGGGAGTGGTCAGCCCCAGCATTTT. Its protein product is CASAGTGSGQPQHF.

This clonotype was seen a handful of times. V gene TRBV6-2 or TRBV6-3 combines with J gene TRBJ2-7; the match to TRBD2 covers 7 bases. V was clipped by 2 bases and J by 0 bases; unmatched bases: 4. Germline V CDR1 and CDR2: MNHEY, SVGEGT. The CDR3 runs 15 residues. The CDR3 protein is CASSYGAGASYEQYF. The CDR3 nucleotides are TGTGCCAGCAGTTACGGTGCGGGAGCCTCCTACGAGCAGTACTTC.

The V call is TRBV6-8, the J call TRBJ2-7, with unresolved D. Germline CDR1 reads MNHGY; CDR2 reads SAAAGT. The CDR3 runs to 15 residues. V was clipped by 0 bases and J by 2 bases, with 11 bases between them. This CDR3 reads CASSYSVALTYEQYF. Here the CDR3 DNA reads TGTGCCAGCAGTTACTCAGTCGCTTTAACCTACGAGCAGTACTTC.

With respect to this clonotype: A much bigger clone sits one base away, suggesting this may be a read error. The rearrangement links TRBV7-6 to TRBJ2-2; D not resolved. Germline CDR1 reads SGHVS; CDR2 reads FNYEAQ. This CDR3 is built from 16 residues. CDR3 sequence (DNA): TGTGTCAGCACCCCAACGGTTTGGGGAATCTCCGGGGAGCTGTTTTTT. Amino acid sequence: CVSTPTVWGISGELFF. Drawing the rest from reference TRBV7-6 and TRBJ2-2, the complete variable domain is GAGVSQSPRYKVTKRGQDVALRCDPISGHVSLYWYRQALGQGPEFLTYFNYEAQQDKSGLPNDRFSAERPEGSISTLTIQRTEQRDSAMYRCVSTPTVWGISGELFFGEGSRLTVL.

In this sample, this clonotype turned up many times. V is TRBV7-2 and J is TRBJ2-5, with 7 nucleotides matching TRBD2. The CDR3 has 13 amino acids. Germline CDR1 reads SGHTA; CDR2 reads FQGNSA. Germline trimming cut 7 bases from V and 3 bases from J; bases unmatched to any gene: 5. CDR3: CASNPRGEETQYF. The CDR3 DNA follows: TGTGCCAGCAACCCCCGGGGGGAAGAGACCCAGTACTTC.

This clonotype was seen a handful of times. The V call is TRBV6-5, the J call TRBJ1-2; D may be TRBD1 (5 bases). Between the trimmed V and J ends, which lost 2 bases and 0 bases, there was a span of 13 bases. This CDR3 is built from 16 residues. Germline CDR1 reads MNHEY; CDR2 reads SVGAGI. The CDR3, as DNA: TGTGCCAGCAGTTACGTAGGTGGAGGGGCTAACTATGGCTACACCTTC. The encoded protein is CASSYVGGGANYGYTF.

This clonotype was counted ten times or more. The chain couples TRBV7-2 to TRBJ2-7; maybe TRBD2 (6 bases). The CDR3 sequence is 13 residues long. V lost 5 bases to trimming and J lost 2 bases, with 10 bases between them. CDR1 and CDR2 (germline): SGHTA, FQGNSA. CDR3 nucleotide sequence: TGTGCCAGCAGCACGGGAGTTACCTACGAGCAGTACGTC. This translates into CASSTGVTYEQYV.

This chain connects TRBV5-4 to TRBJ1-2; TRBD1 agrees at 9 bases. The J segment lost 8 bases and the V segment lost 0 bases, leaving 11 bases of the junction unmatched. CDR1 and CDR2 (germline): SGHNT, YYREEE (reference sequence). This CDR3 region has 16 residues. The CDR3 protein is CASSLEAGTGNRGYTF. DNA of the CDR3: TGTGCCAGCAGCTTGGAAGCAGGGACAGGGAATCGGGGCTACACCTTC.

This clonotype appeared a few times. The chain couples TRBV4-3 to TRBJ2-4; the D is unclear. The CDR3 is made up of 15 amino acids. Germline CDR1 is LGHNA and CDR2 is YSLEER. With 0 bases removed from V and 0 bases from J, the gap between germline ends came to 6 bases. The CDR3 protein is CASSQDLLAKNIQYF. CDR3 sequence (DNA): TGCGCCAGCAGCCAAGATCTCCTAGCCAAAAACATTCAGTACTTC.

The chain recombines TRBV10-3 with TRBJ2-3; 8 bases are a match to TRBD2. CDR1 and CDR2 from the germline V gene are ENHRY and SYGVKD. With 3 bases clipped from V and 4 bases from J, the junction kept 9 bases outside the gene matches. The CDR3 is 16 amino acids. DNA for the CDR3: TGTGCCATCAGTGAAAAAGCGGGAGTTTTGCCAGATACGCAGTATTTT. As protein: CAISEKAGVLPDTQYF.

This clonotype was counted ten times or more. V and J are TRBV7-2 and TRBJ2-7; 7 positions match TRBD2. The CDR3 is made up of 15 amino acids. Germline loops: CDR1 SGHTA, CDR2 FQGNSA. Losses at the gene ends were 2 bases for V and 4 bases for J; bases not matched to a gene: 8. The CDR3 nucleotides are TGTGCCAGCAGCTTAAGTTGGGAGGGCCGGTACGAGCAGTACTTC. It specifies CASSLSWEGRYEQYF. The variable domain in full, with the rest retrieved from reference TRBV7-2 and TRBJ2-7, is GAGVSQSPSNKVTEKGKDVELRCDPISGHTALYWYRQSLGQGLEFLIYFQGNSAPDKSGLPSDRFSAERTGGSVSTLTIQRTQQEDSAVYLCASSLSWEGRYEQYFGPGTRLTVT.

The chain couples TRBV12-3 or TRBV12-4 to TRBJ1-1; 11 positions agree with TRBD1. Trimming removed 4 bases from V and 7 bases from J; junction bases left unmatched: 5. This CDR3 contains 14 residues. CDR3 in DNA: TGTGCCAGCAGTTCGGACAGGGGGCGGGTTGAAGCTTTCTTT. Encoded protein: CASSSDRGRVEAFF.

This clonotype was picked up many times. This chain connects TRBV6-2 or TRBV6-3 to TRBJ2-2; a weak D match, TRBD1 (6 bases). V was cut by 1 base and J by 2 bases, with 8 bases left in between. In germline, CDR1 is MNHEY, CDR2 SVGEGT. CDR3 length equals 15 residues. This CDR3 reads CASSYYRDNTGELFF. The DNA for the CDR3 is TGTGCCAGCAGTTACTACAGGGATAACACCGGGGAGCTGTTTTTT.

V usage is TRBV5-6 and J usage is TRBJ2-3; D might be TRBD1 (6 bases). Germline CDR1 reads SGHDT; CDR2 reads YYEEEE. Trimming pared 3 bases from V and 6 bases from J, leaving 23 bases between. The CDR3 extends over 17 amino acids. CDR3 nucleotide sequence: TGTGCCAGCAGCTCCTTTCCCGGACAGTCACTTGGGGATACGCAGTATTTT. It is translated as CASSSFPGQSLGDTQYF.

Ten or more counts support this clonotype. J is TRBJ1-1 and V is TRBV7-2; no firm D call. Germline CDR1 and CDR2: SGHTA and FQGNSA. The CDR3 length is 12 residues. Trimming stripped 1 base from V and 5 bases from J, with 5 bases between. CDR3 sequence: CASSLGLTEAFF. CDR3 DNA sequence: TGTGCCAGCAGCTTAGGGCTTACTGAAGCTTTCTTT. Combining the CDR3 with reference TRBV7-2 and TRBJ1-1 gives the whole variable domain GAGVSQSPSNKVTEKGKDVELRCDPISGHTALYWYRQSLGQGLEFLIYFQGNSAPDKSGLPSDRFSAERTGGSVSTLTIQRTQQEDSAVYLCASSLGLTEAFFGQGTRLTVV.

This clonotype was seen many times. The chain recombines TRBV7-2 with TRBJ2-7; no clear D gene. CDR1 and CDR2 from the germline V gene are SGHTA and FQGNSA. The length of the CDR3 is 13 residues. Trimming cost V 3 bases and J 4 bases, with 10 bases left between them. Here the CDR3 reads CASSFPLAYEQYF. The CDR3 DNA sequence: TGTGCCAGCAGCTTCCCACTGGCGTACGAGCAGTACTTC.

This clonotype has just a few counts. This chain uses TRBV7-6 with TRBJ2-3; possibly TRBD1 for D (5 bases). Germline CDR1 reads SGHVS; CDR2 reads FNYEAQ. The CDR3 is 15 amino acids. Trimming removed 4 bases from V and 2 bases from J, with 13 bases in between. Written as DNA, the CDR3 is TGTGCCAGCAGCTCTCAGGGTTCTCCCACAGATACGCAGTATTTT. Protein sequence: CASSSQGSPTDTQYF. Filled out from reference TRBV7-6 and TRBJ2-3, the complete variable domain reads GAGVSQSPRYKVTKRGQDVALRCDPISGHVSLYWYRQALGQGPEFLTYFNYEAQQDKSGLPNDRFSAERPEGSISTLTIQRTEQRDSAMYRCASSSQGSPTDTQYFGPGTRLTVL.

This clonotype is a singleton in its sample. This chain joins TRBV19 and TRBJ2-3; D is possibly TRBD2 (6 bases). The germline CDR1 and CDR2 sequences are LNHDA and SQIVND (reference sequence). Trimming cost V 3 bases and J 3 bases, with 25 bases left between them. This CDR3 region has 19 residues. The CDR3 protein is CASSIQRSAGRWGTDTQYF. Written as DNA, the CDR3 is TGTGCCAGTAGTATTCAGCGTTCGGCGGGACGATGGGGGACAGATACGCAGTATTTT.

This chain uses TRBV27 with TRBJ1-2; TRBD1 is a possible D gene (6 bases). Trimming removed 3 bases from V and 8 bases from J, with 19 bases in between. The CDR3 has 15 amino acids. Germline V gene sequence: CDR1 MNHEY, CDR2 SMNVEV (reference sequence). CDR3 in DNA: TGTGCCAGCAGTTTGCGGCCGGGACACCTGGAGGGCTACACCTTC. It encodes CASSLRPGHLEGYTF.